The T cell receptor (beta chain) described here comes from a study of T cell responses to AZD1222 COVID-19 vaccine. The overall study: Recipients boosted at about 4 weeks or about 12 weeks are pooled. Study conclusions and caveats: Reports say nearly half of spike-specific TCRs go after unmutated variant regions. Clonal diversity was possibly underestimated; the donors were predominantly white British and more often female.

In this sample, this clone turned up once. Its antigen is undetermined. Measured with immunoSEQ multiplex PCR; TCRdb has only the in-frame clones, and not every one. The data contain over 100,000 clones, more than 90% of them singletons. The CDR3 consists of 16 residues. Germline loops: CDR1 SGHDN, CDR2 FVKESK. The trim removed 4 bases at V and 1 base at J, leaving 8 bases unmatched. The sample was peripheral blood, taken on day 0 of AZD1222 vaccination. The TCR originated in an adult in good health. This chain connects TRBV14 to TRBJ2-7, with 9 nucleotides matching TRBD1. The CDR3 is CASSPLSGTGSYEQYF. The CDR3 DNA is TGTGCCAGCAGCCCTCTATCCGGGACAGGGTCCTACGAGCAGTACTTC.